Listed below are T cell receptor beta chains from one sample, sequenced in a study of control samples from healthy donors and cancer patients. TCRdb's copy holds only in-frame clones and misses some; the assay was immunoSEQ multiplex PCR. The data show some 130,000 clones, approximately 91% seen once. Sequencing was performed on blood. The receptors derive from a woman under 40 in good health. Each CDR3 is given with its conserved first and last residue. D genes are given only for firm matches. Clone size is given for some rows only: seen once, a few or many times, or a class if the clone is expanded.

CASSGGASYEQYF	TGTGCCAGCAGCGGGGGGGCCTCCTACGAGCAGTACTTC	.	TRBJ2-7	.	TRBV5-6
CASKGRSTEAFF	TGTGCCAGTAAGGGGAGAAGCACTGAAGCTTTCTTT	.	TRBJ1-1	.	TRBV19
CASSLRTAHTEAFF	TGCGCCAGCAGCCTTCGAACGGCTCACACTGAAGCTTTCTTT	.	TRBJ1-1	.	TRBV5-1
CASSASVGGSEAFF	TGTGCCAGCAGCGCCTCGGTGGGGGGCTCTGAAGCTTTCTTT	.	TRBJ1-1	.	TRBV9
CASRPTGDQPQHF	TGTGCCAGCAGGCCAACAGGGGATCAGCCCCAGCATTTT	.	TRBJ1-5	TRBD1	TRBV28
CATRQGLSNQPQHF	TGTGCCACCAGACAGGGACTTTCCAATCAGCCCCAGCATTTT	.	TRBJ1-5	TRBD1	TRBV2
CASSIRTGDYEQYF	TGTGCCAGCAGCATCCGGACAGGCGACTACGAGCAGTACTTC	.	TRBJ2-7	TRBD1	TRBV7-6
CASSLWQGAYEQYF	TGTGCCAGCAGTTTATGGCAGGGGGCTTACGAGCAGTACTTC	.	TRBJ2-7	TRBD1	TRBV27
CASSIWEGGRETQYF	TGTGCCAGTAGTATTTGGGAAGGGGGGCGGGAGACCCAGTACTTC	.	TRBJ2-5	.	TRBV19
CATHPSGPTPGELFF	TGTGCCACCCACCCTAGCGGGCCCACCCCCGGGGAGCTGTTTTTT	.	TRBJ2-2	TRBD2	TRBV6-5
CASSPMGTDTQYF	TGTGCCAGCAGCCCAATGGGCACAGATACGCAGTATTTT	.	TRBJ2-3	.	TRBV3-1/TRBV3-2
CASSPITYYEQYF	TGTGCCAGCAGTCCAATTACTTACTACGAGCAGTACTTC	.	TRBJ2-7	.	TRBV28
CASSLPSDYNEQFF	TGTGCCAGCAGCCTGCCTAGCGACTACAATGAGCAGTTCTTC	.	TRBJ2-1	.	TRBV28
CASRVKSFDEQFF	TGTGCCAGCAGGGTTAAGAGTTTCGATGAGCAGTTCTTC	.	TRBJ2-1	.	TRBV6-5
CATSGEGGKVLYEQYF	TGTGCCACCAGCGGAGAAGGAGGAAAGGTCCTCTACGAGCAGTACTTC	.	TRBJ2-7	.	TRBV15
CASSLAPGLGYEQYF	TGTGCCAGCAGTCTTGCGCCGGGACTAGGTTACGAGCAGTACTTC	.	TRBJ2-7	TRBD2	TRBV6-6
CASSFTDPTGGAKGWEQFF	TGTGCCAGCAGTTTCACAGACCCGACAGGGGGCGCAAAGGGCTGGGAGCAGTTCTTC	.	TRBJ2-1	TRBD1	TRBV6-2/TRBV6-3
CSVEGRLNTEAFF	TGCAGCGTTGAAGGCAGGCTGAACACTGAAGCTTTCTTT	.	TRBJ1-1	.	TRBV29-1
CASSYSTGTRTEAFF	TGTGCCAGCAGTTACTCGACAGGGACAAGGACTGAAGCTTTCTTT	.	TRBJ1-1	TRBD1	TRBV6-5
CASTNMASGSYNEQFF	TGCGCCAGCACCAATATGGCTAGCGGGAGCTATAATGAGCAGTTCTTC	once	TRBJ2-1	TRBD2	TRBV5-1
CAWTLGSRRSTDTQYF	TGTGCCTGGACTCTGGGAAGTCGGAGATCAACAGATACGCAGTATTTT	.	TRBJ2-3	.	TRBV30
CASSIRTSGSTGELFF	TGTGCCAGCAGCATACGTACTAGCGGGAGCACCGGGGAGCTGTTTTTT	.	TRBJ2-2	TRBD2	TRBV7-9
CAANTTGNTEAFF	TGTGCCGCCAACACGACAGGGAACACTGAAGCTTTCTTT	.	TRBJ1-1	.	TRBV9
CASSGGNQRGTDTQYF	TGCGCCAGCAGCGGGGGAAATCAACGGGGCACAGATACGCAGTATTTT	.	TRBJ2-3	.	TRBV5-1
CASSEVTPLGLGFDGYTF	TGTGCCAGCAGTGAAGTCACCCCTCTCGGTTTAGGGTTCGATGGCTACACCTTC	.	TRBJ1-2	.	TRBV6-1
CASSTSRTENYGYTF	TGTGCCAGTAGTACCTCACGGACGGAGAACTATGGCTACACCTTC	.	TRBJ1-2	.	TRBV19
CASSLTSVIGNTIYF	TGTGCCAGCAGTTTAACCTCGGTAATTGGAAACACCATATATTTT	.	TRBJ1-3	.	TRBV28